The present entry profiles one T cell receptor (beta chain) with its context. As processed by the authors: For nucleated cells, counts were estimated from reference gene primer amplification. Libraries were prepared by immunoSEQ multiplex PCR; TCRdb keeps only in-frame clonotypes and omits some of them. V and J calls and clone size follow that table, whereas D and trimming were derived from the DNA. The sample lists 410,000 or so clones, approximately 90% seen once, with more than 1.4% in the top ten. The sample comes from a study of blood T cell repertoires in COVID-19. Overall study: Acute and convalescent COVID-19 specimens originated in the United States, Italy and Spain. The cDNA or gDNA used as material had been derived from T cells, B-cell-depleted T cells, or PBMCs.

Trimming removed 3 bases at V and 5 bases at J, with 5 bases between. This CDR3 has 12 residues. Germline loops: CDR1 LNHDA, CDR2 SQIVND (reference sequence). This TCR was sampled from a woman aged 25 to 45 with active or convalescent COVID-19. This sequence joins TRBV19 and TRBJ1-5, with D hard to call. Input material: peripheral blood. The CDR3 sequence is CASSIAYQPQHF. As DNA, the CDR3 is TGTGCCAGTAGTATTGCGTATCAGCCCCAGCATTTT.